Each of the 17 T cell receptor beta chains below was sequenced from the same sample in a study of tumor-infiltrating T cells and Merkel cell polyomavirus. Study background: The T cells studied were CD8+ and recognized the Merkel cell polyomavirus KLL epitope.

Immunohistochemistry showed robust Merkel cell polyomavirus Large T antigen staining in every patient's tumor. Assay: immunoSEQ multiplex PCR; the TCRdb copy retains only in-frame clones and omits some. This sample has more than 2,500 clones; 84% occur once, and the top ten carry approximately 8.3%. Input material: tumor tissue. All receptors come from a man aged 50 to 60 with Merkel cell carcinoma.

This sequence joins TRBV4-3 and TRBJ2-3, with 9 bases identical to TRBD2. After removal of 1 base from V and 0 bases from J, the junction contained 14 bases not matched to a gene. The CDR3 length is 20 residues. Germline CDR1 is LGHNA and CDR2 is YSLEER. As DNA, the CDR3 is TGCGCCAGCAGCCAAGGTTTAGCGGGAGCCTACCCTCCTAGCACAGATACGCAGTATTTT. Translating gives CASSQGLAGAYPPSTDTQYF.

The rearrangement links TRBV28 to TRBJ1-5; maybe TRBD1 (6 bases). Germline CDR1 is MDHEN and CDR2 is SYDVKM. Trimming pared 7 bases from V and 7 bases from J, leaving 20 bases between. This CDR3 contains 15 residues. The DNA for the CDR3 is TGTGCCAGCACCCAATGGGGGGGGGCCAGGCAGCCCCAGCATTTT. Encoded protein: CASTQWGGARQPQHF. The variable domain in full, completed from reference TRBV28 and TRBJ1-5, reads DVKVTQSSRYLVKRTGEKVFLECVQDMDHENMFWYRQDPGLGLRLIYFSYDVKMKEKGDIPEGYSVSREKKERFSLILESASTNQTSMYLCASTQWGGARQPQHFGDGTRLSIL.

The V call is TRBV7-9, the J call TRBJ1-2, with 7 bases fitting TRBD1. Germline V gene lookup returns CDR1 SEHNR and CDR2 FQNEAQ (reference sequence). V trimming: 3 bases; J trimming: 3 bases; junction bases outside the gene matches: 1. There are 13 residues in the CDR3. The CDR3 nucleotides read TGTGCCAGCAGCTTGGGACAGTACTATGGCTACACCTTC. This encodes CASSLGQYYGYTF.

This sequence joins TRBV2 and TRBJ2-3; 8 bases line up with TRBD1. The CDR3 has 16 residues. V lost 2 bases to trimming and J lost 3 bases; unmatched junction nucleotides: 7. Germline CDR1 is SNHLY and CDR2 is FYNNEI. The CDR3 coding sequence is TGTGCCAGCAGTGAAAACCAGGGGGCTTGGACAGATACGCAGTATTTT. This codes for CASSENQGAWTDTQYF. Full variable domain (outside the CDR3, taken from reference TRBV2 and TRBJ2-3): EPEVTQTPSHQVTQMGQEVILRCVPISNHLYFYWYRQILGQKVEFLVSFYNNEISEKSEIFDDQFSVERPDGSNFTLKIRSTKLEDSAMYFCASSENQGAWTDTQYFGPGTRLTVL.

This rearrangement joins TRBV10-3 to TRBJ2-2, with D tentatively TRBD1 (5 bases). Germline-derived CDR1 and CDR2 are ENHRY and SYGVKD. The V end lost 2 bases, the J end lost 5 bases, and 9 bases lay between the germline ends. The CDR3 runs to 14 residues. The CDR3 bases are TGTGCCATCAGTGAGGGGGCAGGAACCGGGGAGCTGTTTTTT. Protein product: CAISEGAGTGELFF.

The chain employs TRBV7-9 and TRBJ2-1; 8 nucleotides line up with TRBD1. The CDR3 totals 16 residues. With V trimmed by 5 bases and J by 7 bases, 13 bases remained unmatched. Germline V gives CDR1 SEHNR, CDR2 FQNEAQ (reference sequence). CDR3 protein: CASSPGATGVANEQFF. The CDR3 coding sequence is TGTGCCAGCAGCCCAGGGGCGACAGGGGTTGCGAATGAGCAGTTCTTC.

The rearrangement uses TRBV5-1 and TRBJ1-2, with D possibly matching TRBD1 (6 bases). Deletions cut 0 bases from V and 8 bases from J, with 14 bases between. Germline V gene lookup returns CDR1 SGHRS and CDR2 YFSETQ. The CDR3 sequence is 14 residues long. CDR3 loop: CASSLAGAGYGYTF. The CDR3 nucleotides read TGCGCCAGCAGCTTGGCAGGGGCTGGCTACGGCTACACCTTC.

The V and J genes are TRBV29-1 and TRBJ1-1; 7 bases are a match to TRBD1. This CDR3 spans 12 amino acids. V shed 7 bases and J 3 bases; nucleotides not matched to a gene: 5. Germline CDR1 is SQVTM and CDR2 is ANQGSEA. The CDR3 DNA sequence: TGCAGCGCCACGACAGGGCACACTGAAGCTTTCTTT. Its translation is CSATTGHTEAFF.

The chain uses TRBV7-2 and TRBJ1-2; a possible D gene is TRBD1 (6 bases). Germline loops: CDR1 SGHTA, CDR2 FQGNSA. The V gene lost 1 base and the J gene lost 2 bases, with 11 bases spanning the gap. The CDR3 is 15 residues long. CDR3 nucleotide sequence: TGTGCCAGCAGCTTAGTGACAGGAGTGAACTATGGCTACACCTTC. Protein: CASSLVTGVNYGYTF.

CDR3: CASSYGQMNTEAFF. CDR3 nucleotide sequence: TGTGCCAGTAGCTATGGACAGATGAACACTGAAGCTTTCTTT. The V call is TRBV19, the J call TRBJ1-1; tentatively, D is TRBD1 (6 bases). Germline-derived CDR1 and CDR2 are LNHDA and SQIVND (reference sequence). The CDR3 has 14 amino acids. V lost 6 bases, J lost 0 bases, and 11 bases lay in between.

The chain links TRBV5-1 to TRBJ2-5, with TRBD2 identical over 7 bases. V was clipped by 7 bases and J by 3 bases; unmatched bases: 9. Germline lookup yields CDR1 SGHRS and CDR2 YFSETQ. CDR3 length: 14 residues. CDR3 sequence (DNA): TGCGCCAGCGGGGGGGGAGTGAAAAAAGAGACCCAGTACTTC. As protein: CASGGGVKKETQYF.

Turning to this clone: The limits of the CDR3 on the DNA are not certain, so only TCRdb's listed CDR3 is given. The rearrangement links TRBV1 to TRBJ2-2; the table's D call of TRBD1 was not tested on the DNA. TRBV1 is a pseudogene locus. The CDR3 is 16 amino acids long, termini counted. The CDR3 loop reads CASSLRWAGGTGELFF.

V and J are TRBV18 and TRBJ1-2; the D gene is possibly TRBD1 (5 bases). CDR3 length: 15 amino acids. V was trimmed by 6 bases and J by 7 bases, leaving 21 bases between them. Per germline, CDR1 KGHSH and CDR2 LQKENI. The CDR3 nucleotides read TGTGCCAGCTCCCCTACCATAGCCGGCGGGGCTGGCTACACCTTC. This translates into CASSPTIAGGAGYTF.

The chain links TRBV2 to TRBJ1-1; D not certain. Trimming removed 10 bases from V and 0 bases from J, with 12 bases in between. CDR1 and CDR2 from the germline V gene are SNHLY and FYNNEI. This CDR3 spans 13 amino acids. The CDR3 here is CATKRDLNTEAFF. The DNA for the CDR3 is TGTGCCACCAAAAGAGATCTGAACACTGAAGCTTTCTTT.

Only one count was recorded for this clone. CDR3 nucleotide sequence: TGTGCCAGCAGTGGATGGGACAGCTTGCAGCCCCAGCATTTT. Translating it yields CASSGWDSLQPQHF. V and J are TRBV25-1 and TRBJ1-5, with 7 bases matching TRBD1. Germline V CDR1 and CDR2: MGHDK, SYGVNS. The CDR3 runs to 14 residues. The V segment lost 4 bases and the J segment 7 bases; nucleotides outside the gene matches: 7.

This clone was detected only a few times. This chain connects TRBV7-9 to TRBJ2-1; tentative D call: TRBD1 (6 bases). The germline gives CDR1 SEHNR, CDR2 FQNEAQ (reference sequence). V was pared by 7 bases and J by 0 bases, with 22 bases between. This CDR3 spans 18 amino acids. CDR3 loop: CASKIGQLSPSSYNEQFF. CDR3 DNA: TGTGCCAGCAAGATCGGACAGTTAAGCCCAAGCTCCTACAATGAGCAGTTCTTC. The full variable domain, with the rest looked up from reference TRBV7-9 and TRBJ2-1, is DTGVSQNPRHKITKRGQNVTFRCDPISEHNRLYWYRQTLGQGPEFLTYFQNEAQLEKSRLLSDRFSAERPKGSFSTLEIQRTEQGDSAMYLCASKIGQLSPSSYNEQFFGPGTRLTVL.

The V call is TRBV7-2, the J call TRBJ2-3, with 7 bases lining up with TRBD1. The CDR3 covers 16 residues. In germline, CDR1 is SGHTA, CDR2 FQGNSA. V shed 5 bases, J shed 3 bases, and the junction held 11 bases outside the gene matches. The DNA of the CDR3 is TGTGCCAGCAGCGCACAGGGGACCGTGTCGACAGATACGCAGTATTTT. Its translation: CASSAQGTVSTDTQYF. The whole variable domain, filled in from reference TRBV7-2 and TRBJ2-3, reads GAGVSQSPSNKVTEKGKDVELRCDPISGHTALYWYRQSLGQGLEFLIYFQGNSAPDKSGLPSDRFSAERTGGSVSTLTIQRTQQEDSAVYLCASSAQGTVSTDTQYFGPGTRLTVL.